This T cell receptor (beta chain) was captured by sequencing in a study of shared clonotypes between healthy human individuals. General observations from the study: Several donors showed sharing of about 4.6% of naive CD4 clonotypes. Even with large depth, rarefaction showed that sorted-subset sequencing was incomplete.

A word on this clone: Its antigen is unidentified. The sample contains more than one DNA sequence encoding this CDR3.

Sequencing was performed with immunoSEQ multiplex PCR; in TCRdb, only in-frame clones are kept and a portion is missing. The sample yields around 1 million clones, roughly 72% seen once. Germline lookup yields CDR1 LNHDA and CDR2 SQIVND (reference sequence). The CDR3 sequence is 14 residues long. Germline trimming cut 6 bases from V and 7 bases from J; bases unmatched to any gene: 9. This clonotype originated in a man aged 18 to 30 in good health. V gene TRBV19 combines with J gene TRBJ1-5, with 7 bases fitting TRBD1. Material: memory CD4+ T cells sorted from blood. Subset defined: CD45RA-negative fraction. The CDR3 reads CASRRQGDNQPQHF. Here the CDR3 DNA reads TGTGCCAGTAGGAGGCAGGGGGACAACCAGCCCCAGCATTTT.